These T cell receptor beta chains were read from a single sample in a study of cytotoxic CD8 clonotypes in ibrutinib-treated CLL. Sequencing used immunoSEQ multiplex PCR; TCRdb keeps in-frame clones, though not all of them. The data contain roughly 250,000 clones, roughly 70% of them singletons. The sample in question was PBMCs, obtained after 24 months of ibrutinib treatment. The receptors derive from a human donor with chronic lymphocytic leukemia. Both conserved end residues are part of each CDR3. Each record gives: D gene, V gene, J gene, CDR3 protein. A D gene is named only where the DNA matches it firmly.

>TRBD2|TRBV25-1|TRBJ2-5
CASSVHSGRAETQYF
>TRBD2|TRBV7-6|TRBJ2-7
CASSLMGGTYEQYF
>-|TRBV7-2|TRBJ2-1
CASKGGGEQFF
>TRBD1|TRBV9|TRBJ2-1
CASSLRGTDYNEQFF
>-|TRBV6-5|TRBJ2-1
CASFSGNEQFF
>-|TRBV6-5|TRBJ1-3
CASMDRARSGNTIYF
>-|TRBV30|TRBJ2-1
CAWSVRGSSYNEQFF
>-|TRBV14|TRBJ2-7
CASSQGSYRAIYEQYF
>TRBD1|TRBV27|TRBJ2-2
CASSTYSGTDNTGELFF
>-|TRBV27|TRBJ1-5
CASSPGPQSYQPQHF
>-|TRBV5-1|TRBJ1-1
CASNLDSTEAFF
>TRBD2|TRBV4-3|TRBJ2-3
CASSQGYSGTSADTQYF
>-|TRBV30|TRBJ2-1
CAWSVGGEYNEQFF
>-|TRBV18|TRBJ2-7
CASSPEGSEQYF
>-|TRBV27|TRBJ2-7
CASSPPGAGYEQYF
>-|TRBV11-2|TRBJ1-5
CASSLDFNQPQHF
>-|TRBV2|TRBJ1-5
CASSLRDGNQPQHF
>-|TRBV29-1|TRBJ2-7
CSVRSNYEQYF
>-|TRBV18|TRBJ2-3
CASSPPHSGFMNTQYF
>-|TRBV27|TRBJ2-7
CASSWTFPREQYF
>-|TRBV13|TRBJ2-7
CASSIIGGHGRAYEQYF
>TRBD2|TRBV19|TRBJ2-3
CASSYYSGGPGDTQYF
>TRBD2|TRBV7-9|TRBJ2-7
CASSSGLAGLDEQYF
>-|TRBV2|TRBJ2-3
CASRGSANTDTQYF
>-|TRBV7-9|TRBJ2-3
CASSSGPHTDTQYF
>-|TRBV29-1|TRBJ2-5
CSVGQGEETQYF
>-|TRBV6-4|TRBJ1-2
CASSNTGFGGYTF
>-|TRBV29-1|TRBJ1-2
CSVREPTNYGYTF
>TRBD1|TRBV6-5|TRBJ1-5
CASRRDRDQPQHF
>TRBD2|TRBV5-5|TRBJ2-5
CASSLVATSGREETQYF
>TRBD1|TRBV4-1|TRBJ2-1
CASSQDEAGGSNEQFF
>-|TRBV4-1|TRBJ2-7
CASSQAELNEQYF
>TRBD1|TRBV19|TRBJ1-5
CASMGGDRGSNQPQHF
>-|TRBV19|TRBJ1-5
CASSIAADQPQHF
>-|TRBV7-6|TRBJ2-5
CATQDSYQETQYF
>-|TRBV2|TRBJ1-1
CASSELVPPSTEAFF
>TRBD1|TRBV5-1|TRBJ1-1
CASSLQGGSTEAFF
>-|TRBV4-1|TRBJ1-5
CASSQARNQPQHF
>-|TRBV4-2|TRBJ2-5
CASSQDLVARWEETQYF
>TRBD2|TRBV7-9|TRBJ2-7
CASSLEGLAVEEQYF
>-|TRBV7-9|TRBJ1-1
CASSLADLPKAAFF
>-|TRBV19|TRBJ2-7
CASSMAGTDEQYF
>TRBD1|TRBV19|TRBJ2-2
CASTTGAGELFF
>-|TRBV6-1|TRBJ2-7
CATGAYEQYF
>TRBD2|TRBV5-4|TRBJ2-3
CASSFPGPREGDTQYF
>-|TRBV7-2|TRBJ1-1
CASSFFQQSTEAFF
>TRBD2|TRBV9|TRBJ2-7
CASSVGGTSGRARQYF
>TRBD2|TRBV19|TRBJ2-5
CASSTTSGSYETQYF
>-|TRBV28|TRBJ1-5
CASRNRGYNQPQHF
>-|TRBV27|TRBJ1-5
CASSLGFNQPQHF
>-|TRBV29-1|TRBJ1-4
CSGTANEKLFF
>-|TRBV5-4|TRBJ1-3
CASSVDGNTIYF
>-|TRBV4-1|TRBJ1-1
CASSLAGVLANTEAFF